This T cell receptor (beta chain) was captured in a study of blood T cells in healthy people across ages. Study results and caveats: A strong correlation between TCR beta diversity and naive T cell percentage was seen. Diversity was higher, and naive CD4+ cells more numerous, in long-lived donors than in aged donors.

The people who gave samples were healthy Caucasians from Russia, aged about 6 to 95. With a J-beta primer mix and a sample-barcoded 5' primer, a second PCR ran about 7 to 12 cycles. TCRdb reprocessed the 5' RACE reads via MiXCR and lists one record per CDR3 protein. Here the sample spans about 1 million distinct CDR3 sequences, more than 40% being singletons. The sample holds one count of this clonotype. What it binds is unknown. Germline CDR1 SQVTM, CDR2 ANQGSEA. The CDR3 loop spans 16 amino acids. The trim removed 0 bases at V and 8 bases at J, leaving 9 bases unmatched. This TCR derives from a woman in her sixties in good health. The chain employs TRBV29-1 and TRBJ2-3; TRBD1 matches 12 bases. Material: blood. CDR3 nucleotides: TGCAGCGTTGAAGATTGGGACAGGGGGCGGAGAGGTACGCAGTATTTT. Protein sequence: CSVEDWDRGRRGTQYF.